This T cell receptor (beta chain) was sequenced during a study of blood T cell repertoires in COVID-19. Study-level background: Whether acute or convalescent, the COVID-19 samples came from the United States, Italy and Spain. The cDNA or gDNA used as material had been derived from T cells, B-cell-depleted T cells, or PBMCs.

The CDR3 runs to 17 residues. V shed 10 bases, J shed 3 bases, and the junction held 17 bases outside the gene matches. CDR1 MRHNA and CDR2 SNTAGT come from the germline V gene. The authors' processing: From reference gene primer amplification, estimates of nucleated cell counts were derived. The data were produced by immunoSEQ multiplex PCR, yet TCRdb's version contains in-frame clones alone and is incomplete. The DNA gave D and trimming, while V, J and clone size come from that table. The sample yields around 70,000 clones, 85% to 95% seen once. The V gene is TRBV6-4, the J gene TRBJ2-7; 11 bases agree with TRBD2. The specimen was peripheral blood. This sequence was found in a woman in her fifties or sixties with active COVID-19. CDR3 residues: CATSPLTSGTSFYEQYF. The CDR3 DNA reads TGTGCCACGAGCCCGCTGACTAGCGGGACGTCCTTCTACGAGCAGTACTTC.